Detailed here is one TCR beta chain. In the original analysis: Scientists estimated how many nucleated cells there were by amplifying reference gene primers. Clones were sequenced by immunoSEQ multiplex PCR, and TCRdb holds only the in-frame ones, with some missing. Clone size and the V and J calls come from that table; the DNA yielded D and trimming. The repertoire holds about 130,000 clones, with around four fifths as singletons. The data derive from a study of blood T cell repertoires in COVID-19. Study background: Acute-phase and convalescent COVID-19 samples originated in the United States, Italy and Spain.

The sequenced sample consisted of peripheral blood. This clonotype was sampled from a man between 40 and 49 years old with active or convalescent COVID-19.

The CDR3 region is CATRAGTHTGELFF. Here the CDR3 DNA reads TGTGCCACCCGAGCGGGGACGCACACCGGGGAGCTGTTTTTT. The chain employs TRBV10-3 and TRBJ2-2; 7 nucleotides line up with TRBD2. V lost 10 bases, J lost 3 bases, and 8 bases stayed unmatched. The CDR3 sequence is 14 residues long. CDR1 is ENHRY and CDR2 is SYGVKD in the germline V gene.